One and the same sample provided the 11 T cell receptor beta chains below, sequenced in a study of shared clonotypes between healthy human individuals. The repertoire was sequenced with immunoSEQ multiplex PCR; TCRdb's copy has only in-frame clones and lacks some. The table has about 2.3 million clones, 85% to 95% seen once. Sequenced material: naive CD4+ T cells from PBMCs. Subset specified: CD45RA+ positively selected. These receptors were collected from a man younger than 35 in good health. Some clones in this sample may be carry-over from other donors' samples.

Turning to this clone: Other DNA sequences within the sample encode an identical CDR3. The chain is built from TRBV7-3 and TRBJ2-5; D is ambiguous. This CDR3 is built from 13 residues. V shed 1 base and J shed 1 base, with 4 bases lying between them. Germline V CDR1 and CDR2: SGHTA, FQGTGA. DNA for the CDR3: TGTGCCAGCAGCTTAAGGTCCCAAGAGACCCAGTACTTC. Its translation is CASSLRSQETQYF. Looking up the rest from reference TRBV7-3 and TRBJ2-5 gives the full variable domain: GAGVSQTPSNKVTEKGKYVELRCDPISGHTALYWYRQSLGQGPEFLIYFQGTGAADDSGLPNDRFFAVRPEGSVSTLKIQRTERGDSAVYLCASSLRSQETQYFGPGTRLLVL.

This chain's CDR3 is CASSRTGALNEQYF. The CDR3 bases are TGCGCCAGCAGCCGTACAGGGGCCCTTAACGAGCAGTACTTC. The chain is built from TRBV5-1 and TRBJ2-7, with 7 bases identical to TRBD1. V lost 4 bases to trimming and J lost 5 bases; unmatched junction nucleotides: 9. The germline V gene has CDR1 SGHRS and CDR2 YFSETQ. The CDR3 is made up of 14 amino acids.

V gene TRBV18 combines with J gene TRBJ2-7, with TRBD1 identical over 9 bases. The trim removed 1 base at V and 3 bases at J, leaving 1 base unmatched. The CDR3 is 14 residues long. The germline V gene encodes CDR1 KGHSH and CDR2 LQKENI. The CDR3 coding sequence is TGTGCCAGCTCACCACAGGGACAGGGCTACGAGCAGTACTTC. Translation: CASSPQGQGYEQYF.

The V call is TRBV28, the J call TRBJ2-2; unclear D gene. Germline CDR1 reads MDHEN; CDR2 reads SYDVKM. The CDR3 length is 15 residues. Trimming stripped 7 bases from V and 2 bases from J, with 14 bases between. The CDR3: CASTSSVENTGELFF. The CDR3 nucleotides are TGTGCCAGCACCTCGTCCGTGGAAAACACCGGGGAGCTGTTTTTT.

To note about this clone: The same CDR3 also results from other DNA sequences found in this sample. J is TRBJ1-5 and V is TRBV19; D is unclear. Germline values: CDR1 LNHDA, CDR2 SQIVND (reference sequence). The CDR3 loop spans 15 amino acids. V was shortened by 1 base and J by 0 bases, with 7 bases between the two germline ends. The CDR3 sequence is CASSIASYSNQPQHF. The CDR3 DNA reads as TGTGCCAGTAGTATAGCCAGCTATAGCAATCAGCCCCAGCATTTT. Full variable domain (outside the CDR3, taken from reference TRBV19 and TRBJ1-5): DGGITQSPKYLFRKEGQNVTLSCEQNLNHDAMYWYRQDPGQGLRLIYYSQIVNDFQKGDIAEGYSVSREKKESFPLTVTSAQKNPTAFYLCASSIASYSNQPQHFGDGTRLSIL.

This rearrangement joins TRBV14 to TRBJ2-7; no definite D call. Germline lookup yields CDR1 SGHDN and CDR2 FVKESK. This CDR3 comprises 12 residues. The germline V and J ends were trimmed by 8 bases and 0 bases, with 8 bases remaining between them. CDR3 in amino acids: CASGSFSYEQYF. CDR3 nucleotide sequence: TGTGCCAGCGGATCATTCTCCTACGAGCAGTACTTC. Filled out from reference TRBV14 and TRBJ2-7, the complete variable domain reads EAGVTQFPSHSVIEKGQTVTLRCDPISGHDNLYWYRRVMGKEIKFLLHFVKESKQDESGMPNNRFLAERTGGTYSTLKVQPAELEDSGVYFCASGSFSYEQYFGPGTRLTVT.

The rearrangement links TRBV27 to TRBJ1-1, with D maybe TRBD1 (6 bases). The CDR3 is 17 amino acids. Trimming removed 4 bases from V and 4 bases from J, with 22 bases in between. From germline, CDR1 is MNHEY and CDR2 SMNVEV (reference sequence). The CDR3 loop reads CASSSNRVRAPATEAFF. DNA for the CDR3: TGTGCCAGCAGTTCCAACAGGGTGAGGGCACCAGCCACTGAAGCTTTCTTT.

This chain links TRBV5-1 with TRBJ2-5, with TRBD1 identical over 8 bases. V shed 2 bases, J shed 3 bases, and the junction held 3 bases outside the gene matches. The CDR3 loop spans 14 amino acids. Looked up from germline, CDR1 is SGHRS and CDR2 is YFSETQ. The CDR3: CASSFDRGEETQYF. The CDR3 DNA reads TGCGCCAGCAGCTTCGACAGGGGAGAAGAGACCCAGTACTTC.

The chain employs TRBV6-5 and TRBJ1-1; TRBD1 is a possible D gene (5 bases). Germline loops: CDR1 MNHEY, CDR2 SVGAGI. The V and J ends lost 0 bases and 10 bases respectively, with 15 bases between them. This CDR3 has 14 residues. The CDR3, as DNA: TGTGCCAGCAGTTACTCTCCAGGGAGAGTGGGAGCTTTCTTT. Translation gives CASSYSPGRVGAFF.

The V and J genes are TRBV5-1 and TRBJ2-1, with 9 nucleotides matching TRBD2. V lost 4 bases to trimming and J lost 7 bases; unmatched junction nucleotides: 18. CDR1 SGHRS and CDR2 YFSETQ come from the germline V gene. The CDR3 contains 18 residues. The CDR3 spells CASSTTRRGLAEGNEQFF. In DNA form, the CDR3 reads TGCGCCAGCAGCACAACCCGCCGGGGACTAGCAGAAGGTAATGAGCAGTTCTTC.

The chain is built from TRBV6-5 and TRBJ1-1; 7 positions agree with TRBD1. CDR1 is MNHEY and CDR2 is SVGAGI in the germline V gene. J lost 7 bases, V lost 5 bases, and 7 bases had no gene match. CDR3 length: 13 amino acids. CDR3 residues: CASSPRQGSEAFF. DNA of the CDR3: TGTGCCAGCAGTCCCCGACAGGGTAGTGAAGCTTTCTTT.